Presented here are 24 T cell receptor beta chains from one specimen sequenced in a study of shared clonotypes between healthy human individuals. Positively selected for CCR7, the CD45RO-negative cells used as naive CD8 cells excluded terminally differentiated effector memory CD45RA+ cells. Sequencing was performed with immunoSEQ multiplex PCR; in TCRdb, only in-frame clones are kept and a portion is missing. The sample consists of 2 million to 2.5 million clones, about 93% of them appearing once. The sequenced sample consisted of naive CD8+ T cells from PBMCs. The origin of the receptors is a man between 18 and 35 years old in good health. Some clones in this sample may be carry-over from other donors' samples.

This clone appeared a single time. V is TRBV5-1 and J is TRBJ1-1; TRBD1 matches at 9 bases. The CDR3 totals 14 residues. Germline CDR1 reads SGHRS; CDR2 reads YFSETQ. V was pared by 4 bases and J by 5 bases, with 6 bases of the junction left unmatched. The CDR3 reads CASSPGTGLTEAFF. The CDR3 region has the DNA TGCGCCAGCAGCCCCGGGACAGGGTTGACTGAAGCTTTCTTT.

The gene calls are TRBV6-6 and TRBJ1-5; no firm D call. The CDR3 loop spans 15 amino acids. Germline V gene data show CDR1 as MNHNY and CDR2 as SVGAGI (reference sequence). V lost 0 bases and J lost 5, with 11 bases in between. CDR3 in DNA: TGTGCCAGCAGTTACTCTCCTGATAAATATCAGCCCCAGCATTTT. It specifies CASSYSPDKYQPQHF.

The chain combines TRBV7-3 with TRBJ2-1; either TRBD1 or TRBD2 may supply D (5 bases each). Trimming took 7 bases from V and 0 from J, leaving 10 bases between them. The length of the CDR3 is 14 residues. Germline loops: CDR1 SGHTA, CDR2 FQGTGA. The CDR3 is CASIRGSSYNEQFF. In DNA, the CDR3 is TGTGCCAGCATCCGGGGCAGCTCCTACAATGAGCAGTTCTTC. Drawing the rest from reference TRBV7-3 and TRBJ2-1, the complete variable domain is GAGVSQTPSNKVTEKGKYVELRCDPISGHTALYWYRQSLGQGPEFLIYFQGTGAADDSGLPNDRFFAVRPEGSVSTLKIQRTERGDSAVYLCASIRGSSYNEQFFGPGTRLTVL.

The V call is TRBV27, the J call TRBJ2-1; tentative D call: TRBD2 (6 bases). This CDR3 has 13 residues. Germline V gene sequence: CDR1 MNHEY, CDR2 SMNVEV (reference sequence). V was clipped by 6 bases and J by 7 bases, with 13 bases between them. CDR3 amino acids: CASSGGPGNEQFF. CDR3 DNA: TGTGCCAGCAGCGGAGGGCCGGGAAATGAGCAGTTCTTC.

The count of this clone is one. The V call is TRBV7-8, the J call TRBJ2-5; D gene unclear. Per germline, CDR1 SGHVS and CDR2 FQNEAQ. The CDR3 spans 13 residues. The V end was cut by 5 bases, the J end by 2 bases, with 9 bases between. CDR3 in DNA: TGTGCCAGCAGCCGAGGACCTCAAGAGACCCAGTACTTC. Amino acid sequence: CASSRGPQETQYF.

This chain uses TRBV28 with TRBJ1-1, with 9 bases that match TRBD1. Per germline, CDR1 MDHEN and CDR2 SYDVKM. V gave up 5 bases and J gave up 5 bases; unmatched junction bases: 12. The CDR3 runs 16 residues. CDR3 DNA: TGTGCCAGCAGTCCTATATGGGGGACAGGGCAGACTGAAGCTTTCTTT. This sequence encodes CASSPIWGTGQTEAFF.

The chain combines TRBV7-6 with TRBJ2-7; 9 bases are a match to TRBD2. Trimming took 5 bases from V and 5 from J; bases not matched to a gene: 7. Germline V gene data show CDR1 as SGHVS and CDR2 as FNYEAQ. This CDR3 contains 14 residues. CDR3 in DNA: TGTGCCAGCAGCCCCCTTAGCGGGAGTAACGAGCAGTACTTC. Protein product: CASSPLSGSNEQYF.

This chain links TRBV7-3 with TRBJ2-7, with 7 bases fitting TRBD2. Germline V lookup: CDR1 SGHTA, CDR2 FQGTGA. V lost 0 bases and J lost 3; bases outside the gene matches: 5. The CDR3 consists of 15 residues. The CDR3 DNA reads TGTGCCAGCAGCTTAACCGGGGGGACGTACTACGAGCAGTACTTC. Translation gives CASSLTGGTYYEQYF.

The chain has TRBV13 and TRBJ1-3; the D gene is possibly TRBD1 (5 bases). The CDR3 has 13 amino acids. With 5 bases removed from V and 5 bases from J, the gap between germline ends came to 10 bases. Germline lookup yields CDR1 PRHDT and CDR2 FYEKMQ (reference sequence). CDR3 region: CASSTGARNTIYF. CDR3 in DNA: TGTGCCAGCAGCACCGGGGCTAGAAACACCATATATTTT.

Remarks on this clone: The sample carries other DNA sequences with the same CDR3. The CDR3 reads CASSFREVNEQFF. For the CDR3, the DNA is TGTGCCAGCAGCTTCCGGGAGGTGAATGAGCAGTTCTTC. The chain uses TRBV7-9 and TRBJ2-1, with 7 bases aligning to TRBD2. The trim removed 3 bases at V and 7 bases at J, leaving 3 bases unmatched. CDR1 and CDR2 from the germline V gene are SEHNR and FQNEAQ (reference sequence). This CDR3 has 13 amino acids.

The V and J genes are TRBV29-1 and TRBJ2-7; D may be TRBD1 (5 bases). The germline CDR1 and CDR2 sequences are SQVTM and ANQGSEA. V gave up 6 bases and J gave up 1 base, with 7 bases separating them. This CDR3 is built from 11 residues. The CDR3 nucleotides are TGCAGCGTCCAGGGATCCTACGAGCAGTACTTC. This sequence encodes CSVQGSYEQYF.

J is TRBJ1-4 and V is TRBV30, with D unresolved. The CDR3 runs to 17 residues. Germline assignment: CDR1 GTSNPN and CDR2 SVGIG (reference sequence). V shed 0 bases and J shed 6 bases, with 20 bases lying between them. The chain's CDR3 is CAWSVKHEQPGYEKLFF. Here the CDR3 DNA reads TGTGCCTGGAGTGTTAAACACGAGCAGCCTGGGTATGAAAAACTGTTTTTT.

The chain has TRBV19 and TRBJ2-7; possibly TRBD2 for D (6 bases). The germline V gene has CDR1 LNHDA and CDR2 SQIVND (reference sequence). Trimming stripped 9 bases from V and 4 bases from J, with 19 bases between. CDR3 length: 14 amino acids. CDR3 in amino acids: CASSPGDVYYEQYF. CDR3 nucleotides: TGTGCCAGCTCCCCGGGGGACGTATATTACGAGCAGTACTTC.

The CDR3 coding sequence is TGTGCCAGCAGCTTAGCGTTGGGGTTGGTACGCGTCCTGACTTTC. The encoded protein is CASSLALGLVRVLTF. J is TRBJ2-6 and V is TRBV7-6, with D hard to call. Looked up from germline, CDR1 is SGHVS and CDR2 is FNYEAQ. V was trimmed by 0 bases and J by 12 bases, leaving 15 bases between them. The CDR3 sequence is 15 residues long.

J is TRBJ2-3 and V is TRBV29-1, with 14 positions matching TRBD2. This CDR3 has 17 residues. Germline V gives CDR1 SQVTM, CDR2 ANQGSEA. V shed 4 bases and J 5 bases; nucleotides not matched to a gene: 11. This CDR3 reads CSVGGGLAGERIDTQYF. In DNA form, the CDR3 reads TGCAGCGTTGGGGGGGGACTAGCGGGAGAGAGAATAGATACGCAGTATTTT.

The rearrangement joins TRBV28 to TRBJ2-7, with D perhaps assigned TRBD1 or TRBD2 (5 bases each). Trimming took 3 bases from V and 2 from J, leaving 14 bases between them. The CDR3 length is 15 residues. The germline gives CDR1 MDHEN, CDR2 SYDVKM. This CDR3 is CASSFGDGGTYEQYF. The DNA for the CDR3 is TGTGCCAGCAGTTTTGGGGACGGAGGAACCTACGAGCAGTACTTC.

The rearrangement joins TRBV29-1 to TRBJ1-2, with D hard to call. Trimming took 5 bases from V and 6 from J, leaving 7 bases between them. The CDR3 consists of 10 residues. Looked up from germline, CDR1 is SQVTM and CDR2 is ANQGSEA. In DNA, the CDR3 is TGCAGCGTTTTTTCTGATGGCTACACCTTC. This sequence encodes CSVFSDGYTF.

This chain joins TRBV9 and TRBJ2-2, with 8 bases aligning to TRBD2. The germline gives CDR1 SGDLS, CDR2 YYNGEE. Trimming removed 0 bases from V and 6 bases from J; junction bases left unmatched: 1. The CDR3 has 14 residues. CDR3 sequence: CASSVGSGAGELFF. CDR3 nucleotide sequence: TGTGCCAGCAGCGTAGGTAGCGGGGCCGGGGAGCTGTTTTTT.

The chain combines TRBV19 with TRBJ2-7; 9 bases agree with TRBD2. There are 15 residues in the CDR3. The trim removed 5 bases at V and 7 bases at J, leaving 12 bases unmatched. Germline loops: CDR1 LNHDA, CDR2 SQIVND (reference sequence). The DNA for the CDR3 is TGTGCCAGTAGTCTGGTGGCGGTAGCGGGAGTGGAGCAGTACTTC. Translated, it gives CASSLVAVAGVEQYF.

This clone was recorded a few times. The gene calls are TRBV27 and TRBJ1-1; D is undetermined. The CDR3 extends over 11 amino acids. With 8 bases removed from V and 8 bases from J, the gap between germline ends came to 12 bases. Germline loops: CDR1 MNHEY, CDR2 SMNVEV (reference sequence). The CDR3 DNA reads TGTGCCAGCGAATTCAACGACGAAGCTTTCTTT. Protein: CASEFNDEAFF.

A few counts support this clone. The chain joins TRBV5-1 to TRBJ1-1; D not resolved. V was cut by 2 bases and J by 1 base, with 15 bases left in between. CDR1 and CDR2 (germline): SGHRS, YFSETQ. This CDR3 region has 16 residues. This CDR3 reads CASSLEWSRSNTEAFF. CDR3 bases: TGCGCCAGCAGCTTAGAGTGGAGCAGGTCGAACACTGAAGCTTTCTTT.

This chain links TRBV28 with TRBJ2-7; a possible D gene is TRBD1 (5 bases). Trimming stripped 3 bases from V and 5 bases from J, with 5 bases between. Germline CDR1 reads MDHEN; CDR2 reads SYDVKM. This CDR3 comprises 11 residues. CDR3 nucleotides: TGTGCCAGCAGTTTCAGGGACGAGCAGTACTTC. This codes for CASSFRDEQYF.

The V call is TRBV13, the J call TRBJ2-7, with a weak D call TRBD2 (5 bases). The CDR3 has 16 amino acids. V was trimmed by 0 bases and J by 4 bases, leaving 16 bases between them. Per germline, CDR1 PRHDT and CDR2 FYEKMQ (reference sequence). The CDR3 DNA follows: TGTGCCAGCAGCTTAGGCCTGGCTAGCCCCGATTACGAGCAGTACTTC. As protein: CASSLGLASPDYEQYF.

The chain joins TRBV19 to TRBJ1-1; the match to TRBD1 covers 9 bases. Per germline, CDR1 LNHDA and CDR2 SQIVND (reference sequence). V shed 4 bases and J 1 base; nucleotides not matched to a gene: 10. The CDR3 extends over 17 amino acids. Written as DNA, the CDR3 is TGTGCCAGTAGTACAACCGACAGGGGGGAGACGAACACTGAAGCTTTCTTT. It translates to CASSTTDRGETNTEAFF.